There are a few counts of the clone carrying this T cell receptor (beta chain). Its antigen is unknown. The authors reverse transcribed all of the isolated RNA, so sequencing captured expressed TCRB transcripts. TCRdb's copy holds only in-frame clones and misses some; the assay was immunoSEQ multiplex PCR. Among 900,000 or so clones, 15% to 20% were seen once, and the ten largest hold 0.02% to 0.03%. The data are from a study of beta chain features in type 1 diabetes. For the study at large: All samples combined gave over 100 million sorted cells for examination. Study results and limitations: There was a moderate but significant shortening of TCRB CDR3s in all four CD4+ subsets of Type 1 diabetes patients. Any HLA-type effect on TCRB rearrangement remained unresolved here.

Via CD45RO/CCR7/CD25/CD127/CD95/CD27, cells of the CD4+ naive, central memory, regulatory and stem cell-like memory subsets were sorted. V was shortened by 1 base and J by 6 bases, with 7 bases between the two germline ends. The CDR3 has 12 amino acids. CDR1 and CDR2 from the germline V gene are MDHEN and SYDVKM. The rearrangement uses TRBV28 and TRBJ2-7, with a tentative D call TRBD2 (5 bases). Source material: naive CD4+ T cells from blood. The TCR was taken from a woman in her late teens or twenties in good health. In DNA form, the CDR3 reads TGTGCCAGCAGTTTATTAGCGACCGAGCAGTACTTC. Its protein product is CASSLLATEQYF.